This passage covers 30 T cell receptor beta chains from one sample sequenced in a study of blood T cell repertoires in COVID-19 (dated by TCRdb to 2019 to 2021). Library preparation employed the immunoSEQ multiplex PCR assay. Imported from immuneACCESS, the table was reduced by TCRdb to in-frame sequences with V and J called. These copies leave out some clones; in studies compared against another copy, an unresolved V gene accounts for under half, and the cause of the remainder is not known. This sample holds about 310,000 clones; about 89% were observed only once. The ten largest clones capture 7.8% of the sample. The sequencing sample was made of peripheral blood. All receptors come from a woman in her forties or fifties who had recovered from COVID-19.

V and J are TRBV9 and TRBJ2-1, with 7 bases matching TRBD2. This CDR3 has 16 amino acids. After removal of 3 bases from V and 1 base from J, the junction contained 7 bases not matched to a gene. Per germline, CDR1 SGDLS and CDR2 YYNGEE. DNA of the CDR3: TGTGCCAGCAGCGGGGGCAGCGGGACGTCCTACAATGAGCAGTTCTTC. It specifies CASSGGSGTSYNEQFF.

This clone was picked up one time. The rearrangement joins TRBV6-5 to TRBJ2-2; tentative D call: TRBD1 (6 bases). The CDR3 is made up of 15 amino acids. Germline V CDR1 and CDR2: MNHEY, SVGAGI. Trimming took 6 bases from V and 5 from J, leaving 16 bases between them. The CDR3 region is CASRIDRIETGELFF. The CDR3 DNA reads as TGTGCCAGCAGGATCGACAGGATTGAAACCGGGGAGCTGTTTTTT.

This sequence joins TRBV24-1 and TRBJ2-5; D possibly corresponds to TRBD2 (6 bases). Germline V gene data show CDR1 as KGHDR and CDR2 as SFDVKD. Between the trimmed V and J ends, which lost 1 base and 5 bases, there was a span of 16 bases. The CDR3 spans 16 residues. The CDR3 spells CATSDLTQGAGETQYF. The CDR3 DNA reads as TGTGCCACCAGTGATTTAACCCAGGGTGCGGGGGAGACCCAGTACTTC.

V gene TRBV11-3 combines with J gene TRBJ2-1; 8 nucleotides match TRBD1. CDR1 SGHNT and CDR2 YENEEA come from the germline V gene. With V trimmed by 3 bases and J by 9 bases, 7 bases remained unmatched. The CDR3 sequence is 14 residues long. CDR3 in amino acids: CASSLDRDIGEQFF. In nucleotides, the CDR3 is TGTGCCAGCAGCTTGGACAGGGATATCGGTGAGCAGTTCTTC.

V is TRBV7-2 and J is TRBJ2-7; D may be TRBD2 (6 bases). This CDR3 has 14 amino acids. Trimming removed 1 base from V and 2 bases from J, with 9 bases in between. The germline V gene has CDR1 SGHTA and CDR2 FQGNSA. CDR3 nucleotide sequence: TGTGCCAGCAGCTTAGGCGGGATCACCTACGAGCAGTACTTC. It codes for CASSLGGITYEQYF.

This chain connects TRBV10-1 to TRBJ2-5, with D possibly TRBD2 on 6 matching bases. Trimming removed 2 bases at V and 2 bases at J, with 9 bases between. CDR1 is WNHNN and CDR2 is SYGVQD in the germline V gene (reference sequence). The CDR3 covers 14 residues. Here the CDR3 DNA reads TGCGCCAGCAGTGAGAGTCGGGGGCAAGAGACCCAGTACTTC. Translated, it gives CASSESRGQETQYF.

The chain uses TRBV28 and TRBJ2-7, with D tentatively TRBD1 (5 bases). The CDR3 loop spans 14 amino acids. Germline V gene data show CDR1 as MDHEN and CDR2 as SYDVKM. Trimming cost V 6 bases and J 3 bases, with 15 bases left between them. As DNA, the CDR3 is TGTGCCAGCAGGTCCCAGGGTGTCTTCTACGAGCAGTACTTC. Residues: CASRSQGVFYEQYF.

This chain connects TRBV28 to TRBJ2-1; TRBD2 aligns across 7 bases. V was clipped by 3 bases and J by 9 bases; unmatched bases: 14. In germline, CDR1 is MDHEN, CDR2 SYDVKM. The CDR3 loop spans 16 amino acids. The CDR3 DNA follows: TGTGCCAGCAGTTTGTGGGGACTATATAGCCTCAGTGAGCAGTTCTTC. As protein: CASSLWGLYSLSEQFF.

This sequence joins TRBV10-3 and TRBJ1-2, with D possibly TRBD1 on 6 matching bases. Trimming pared 6 bases from V and 8 bases from J, leaving 10 bases between. The CDR3 covers 11 residues. Germline V gene data show CDR1 as ENHRY and CDR2 as SYGVKD. DNA of the CDR3: TGTGCCATCAGGTCAGGGGACGGCTACACCTTC. Its protein is CAIRSGDGYTF.

This chain connects TRBV29-1 to TRBJ1-4, with a weak D call TRBD1 (6 bases). The CDR3 covers 13 residues. CDR1 SQVTM and CDR2 ANQGSEA come from the germline V gene. CDR3 in DNA: TGCAGTGGGGGGGCCGCAACTAATGAAAAACTGTTTTTT. Translation: CSGGAATNEKLFF.

V usage is TRBV5-4 and J usage is TRBJ1-1; D gene unclear. V was trimmed by 2 bases and J by 1 base, leaving 9 bases between them. The CDR3 totals 14 residues. CDR1 and CDR2 from the germline V gene are SGHNT and YYREEE (reference sequence). The CDR3 DNA reads TGTGCCAGCAGCTTTTCAGTTACGAACACTGAAGCTTTCTTT. Encoded protein: CASSFSVTNTEAFF. Looking up the rest from reference TRBV5-4 and TRBJ1-1 gives the full variable domain: ETGVTQSPTHLIKTRGQQVTLRCSSQSGHNTVSWYQQALGQGPQFIFQYYREEENGRGNFPPRFSGLQFPNYSSELNVNALELDDSALYLCASSFSVTNTEAFFGQGTRLTVV.

The CDR3 coding sequence is TGCGCCAGCATGTCGGGGTACTTGAACACTGAAGCTTTCTTT. It is translated as CASMSGYLNTEAFF. This rearrangement joins TRBV5-1 to TRBJ1-1; D not certain. The ends were cut back, 6 bases at V and 0 bases at J, with 12 bases in the middle. This CDR3 is built from 14 residues. CDR1 is SGHRS and CDR2 is YFSETQ in the germline V gene.

CDR3 amino acids: CASSLWGPDTQYF. The CDR3 nucleotides read TGCGCCAGCAGCCTGTGGGGCCCAGATACGCAGTATTTT. The chain links TRBV4-3 to TRBJ2-3; TRBD1 might be the D (5 bases). Trimming left V 4 bases short and J 4 bases short, with 9 bases between. The CDR3 is 13 amino acids. Germline CDR1 LGHNA, CDR2 YSLEER.

The gene calls are TRBV27 and TRBJ2-1; D possibly corresponds to TRBD2 (5 bases). The CDR3 is made up of 15 amino acids. Per germline, CDR1 MNHEY and CDR2 SMNVEV (reference sequence). V was shortened by 10 bases and J by 6 bases, with 22 bases between the two germline ends. CDR3 residues: CATWGELPLSNEQFF. The DNA of the CDR3 is TGTGCCACCTGGGGAGAACTCCCACTGTCCAATGAGCAGTTCTTC.

The chain is built from TRBV4-3 and TRBJ2-5; 9 nucleotides line up with TRBD2. J was trimmed by 5 bases and V by 2 bases; bases with no gene match: 3. Germline-derived CDR1 and CDR2 are LGHNA and YSLEER. The CDR3 length is 14 residues. The DNA of the CDR3 is TGCGCCAGCAGCCAACTAAGCGGGGGGGAGACCCAGTACTTC. It is translated as CASSQLSGGETQYF.

The V and J genes are TRBV14 and TRBJ2-3, with D uncertain. V was pared by 4 bases and J by 5 bases, with 7 bases between. The CDR3 consists of 12 residues. From germline, CDR1 is SGHDN and CDR2 FVKESK. The CDR3 DNA sequence: TGTGCCAGCAGCCCCCGCGGAGATACGCAGTATTTT. Translation: CASSPRGDTQYF.

The CDR3 reads CASSRQRGAVGTQYF. The CDR3 DNA follows: TGTGCCAGCAGCCGACAGCGGGGGGCCGTCGGGACCCAGTACTTC. The chain carries TRBV14 and TRBJ2-5, with TRBD2 identical over 9 bases. V gave up 4 bases and J gave up 7 bases; unmatched junction bases: 10. This CDR3 has 15 residues. Germline lookup yields CDR1 SGHDN and CDR2 FVKESK.

The CDR3 DNA follows: TGTGCCAGCAGCCAAGGACTAAATTACAATGAGCAGTTCTTC. It codes for CASSQGLNYNEQFF. The V and J genes are TRBV7-2 and TRBJ2-1; D possibly corresponds to TRBD2 (6 bases). Germline loops: CDR1 SGHTA, CDR2 FQGNSA. The CDR3 extends over 14 amino acids. The V and J ends lost 5 bases and 4 bases respectively, with 12 bases between them.

This clone was seen only once. The genes are TRBV6-2 or TRBV6-3 and TRBJ1-2; 8 nucleotides agree with TRBD1. This CDR3 region has 15 residues. Per the germline V gene, CDR1 is MNHEY and CDR2 is SVGEGT. J lost 4 bases, V lost 5 bases, and 9 bases had no gene match. This CDR3 reads CASSQGAASVYGYTF. CDR3 nucleotides: TGTGCCAGCAGTCAGGGGGCGGCCTCAGTCTATGGCTACACCTTC.

The chain couples TRBV12-3 or TRBV12-4 to TRBJ2-7; D gene ambiguous. The CDR3 has 12 residues. V lost 4 bases to trimming and J lost 2 bases, with 6 bases between them. The CDR3 DNA sequence: TGTGCCAGCAGTTCTAACCCCTACGAGCAGTACTTC. Amino acid sequence: CASSSNPYEQYF.

The sample holds a few counts of this clone. The chain links TRBV5-1 to TRBJ2-1; 7 bases line up with TRBD1. The CDR3 contains 16 residues. The germline gives CDR1 SGHRS, CDR2 YFSETQ. The V segment lost 7 bases and the J segment 8 bases; nucleotides outside the gene matches: 18. The CDR3 DNA sequence: TGCGCCAGCGGAAGACTACAGGGGCCCAGGGGGTATGAGCAGTTCTTC. This translates into CASGRLQGPRGYEQFF.

The rearrangement links TRBV5-1 to TRBJ1-1; 10 nucleotides match TRBD1. With 2 bases clipped from V and 0 bases from J, the junction kept 4 bases outside the gene matches. The CDR3 runs to 16 residues. From germline, CDR1 is SGHRS and CDR2 YFSETQ. CDR3 coding DNA: TGCGCCAGCAGCTTCCGGACAGGGGGATTGAACACTGAAGCTTTCTTT. Its protein is CASSFRTGGLNTEAFF.

The CDR3 bases are TGTGCCAGCAGTTCGACACTTAGCTCCTACAATGAGCAGTTCTTC. The encoded protein is CASSSTLSSYNEQFF. V gene TRBV6-5 combines with J gene TRBJ2-1; no firm D call. This CDR3 contains 15 residues. The ends were cut back, 4 bases at V and 0 bases at J, with 10 bases in the middle. Germline CDR1 and CDR2: MNHEY and SVGAGI.

A single count supports this clone. The genes are TRBV12-3 or TRBV12-4 and TRBJ1-3; D possibly corresponds to TRBD1 (5 bases). Trimming took 3 bases from V and 8 from J, leaving 8 bases between them. The CDR3 loop spans 12 amino acids. For the CDR3, the DNA is TGTGCCAGCAGTTTCGGGGGATACACCATATATTTT. Its translation: CASSFGGYTIYF.

The chain joins TRBV28 to TRBJ1-1; 9 bases are shared with TRBD1. Germline V gene lookup returns CDR1 MDHEN and CDR2 SYDVKM. The CDR3 loop spans 15 amino acids. The junction had 7 bases not matched to a gene; V was cut back by 4 bases and J by 4 bases. CDR3 protein: CASSSTGQGFTEAFF. The CDR3 coding sequence is TGTGCCAGCAGTTCCACTGGACAGGGGTTCACTGAAGCTTTCTTT. The full variable domain, in which reference TRBV28 and TRBJ1-1 provide the parts outside the CDR3, is DVKVTQSSRYLVKRTGEKVFLECVQDMDHENMFWYRQDPGLGLRLIYFSYDVKMKEKGDIPEGYSVSREKKERFSLILESASTNQTSMYLCASSSTGQGFTEAFFGQGTRLTVV.

CDR3 coding DNA: TGTGCCACCCGACCTGGAGGACTTCAAGAGACCCAGTACTTC. Translation gives CATRPGGLQETQYF. The chain combines TRBV6-5 with TRBJ2-5; D may be TRBD2 (5 bases). Germline CDR1 MNHEY, CDR2 SVGAGI. Trimming left V 10 bases short and J 2 bases short, with 17 bases between. This CDR3 has 14 amino acids.

This chain joins TRBV15 and TRBJ2-7; 8 bases agree with TRBD2. Germline CDR1 LNHNV, CDR2 YYDKDF (reference sequence). CDR3 length: 14 residues. J was trimmed by 4 bases and V by 5 bases; bases with no gene match: 7. CDR3 bases: TGTGCCACCAGCTTCAGTAGCGGGATTTACGAGCAGTACTTC. It encodes CATSFSSGIYEQYF. Complete variable domain (other parts from reference TRBV15 and TRBJ2-7): DAMVIQNPRYQVTQFGKPVTLSCSQTLNHNVMYWYQQKSSQAPKLLFHYYDKDFNNEADTPDNFQSRRPNTSFCFLDIRSPGLGDTAMYLCATSFSSGIYEQYFGPGTRLTVT.

This clone was counted between two and nine times. The chain has TRBV28 and TRBJ1-5, with D unresolved. The CDR3 loop spans 15 amino acids. Trimming stripped 5 bases from V and 6 bases from J, with 17 bases between. From germline, CDR1 is MDHEN and CDR2 SYDVKM. The CDR3 bases are TGTGCCAGCAGTCTGCGGGCAGAGAGTGGTCAGCCCCAGCATTTT. As protein: CASSLRAESGQPQHF.

The chain joins TRBV28 to TRBJ2-1; 11 bases agree with TRBD2. Germline assignment: CDR1 MDHEN and CDR2 SYDVKM. The CDR3 extends over 16 amino acids. V shed 4 bases, J shed 8 bases, and the junction held 10 bases outside the gene matches. The CDR3, as DNA: TGTGCCAGCAGTTCCCGGGGTAGCGGGAGGGGGTATGAGCAGTTCTTC. As protein: CASSSRGSGRGYEQFF.

V gene TRBV11-2 combines with J gene TRBJ2-3; 8 nucleotides line up with TRBD2. CDR1 is SGHAT, CDR2 FQNNGV, per germline. V trimming: 5 bases; J trimming: 1 base; junction bases outside the gene matches: 11. The CDR3 contains 17 residues. CDR3 in amino acids: CASSPLRQTSGTDTQYF. The CDR3 nucleotides are TGTGCCAGCAGCCCCCTGAGACAGACTAGCGGCACAGATACGCAGTATTTT.